These 5 T cell receptor beta chains came from one sample sequenced in a study of metastatic and nonmetastatic thyroid tumors. No patient had received any treatment before thyroid surgery. MiXCR was used by TCRdb to re-call the PCR reads. The sample contains approximately 82,000 clones, roughly an eighth of which appear only once. Sequencing was carried out using tumor tissue. Receptor source: a female donor with papillary thyroid cancer or a benign thyroid nodule (not recorded which). Some clones in this sample may be carry-over from other donors' samples.

This clone was seen ten or more times. This CDR3 is also generated by other DNA sequences in the sample. The J gene is TRBJ1-4, the V gene TRBV2; D remains unclear. Per germline, CDR1 SNHLY and CDR2 FYNNEI. This CDR3 spans 13 amino acids. V dropped 6 bases and J dropped 8 bases, with 13 bases sitting between them. Written as DNA, the CDR3 is TGTGCCAGCAGAAAAGTTGGGCGGGAAAAACTGTTTTTT. It yields the protein CASRKVGREKLFF.

This clone was observed at least ten times. This chain joins TRBV27 and TRBJ2-1, with D unclear. With 5 bases removed from V and 7 bases from J, the gap between germline ends came to 12 bases. The CDR3 is 13 residues long. CDR1 and CDR2 (germline): MNHEY, SMNVEV (reference sequence). Here the CDR3 DNA reads TGTGCCAGCAGTAAACCCTCTTGGAATGAGCAGTTCTTC. It specifies CASSKPSWNEQFF.

This clone occurred many times. The V and J genes are TRBV3-1 and TRBJ2-6, with TRBD2 matching over 8 bases. CDR1 LGHDT and CDR2 YNNKEL come from the germline V gene (reference sequence). This CDR3 comprises 17 residues. Germline trimming cut 7 bases from V and 0 bases from J; bases unmatched to any gene: 8. The CDR3 sequence is CASTLTSVSSGANVLTF. The CDR3 region has the DNA TGTGCCAGCACCCTGACTAGCGTAAGCTCTGGGGCCAACGTCCTGACTTTC.

This clone showed up just a few times. This may come from a read error, since a much larger clone is one base off. The CDR3 does not close with the conserved phenylalanine or tryptophan, likely indicating a read error. V gene TRBV19 combines with J gene TRBJ2-2; TRBD2 is a possible D gene (5 bases). Per germline, CDR1 LNHDA and CDR2 SQIVND (reference sequence). V was trimmed by 5 bases and J by 4 bases, leaving 14 bases between them. The CDR3 contains 15 residues. CDR3 DNA sequence: TGTGCCAGTAGTCCAAGCGGCATAGGCACCGGGGAGCTGTTTCTT. It is translated as CASSPSGIGTGELFL.

The table lists this clone with many counts. The chain links TRBV30 to TRBJ1-5; unclear D gene. CDR1 and CDR2 from the germline V gene are GTSNPN and SVGIG (reference sequence). The V end lost 7 bases, the J end lost 7 bases, and 17 bases lay between the germline ends. CDR3 length equals 13 residues. This chain's CDR3 is CAFSHKGRQPQHF. The CDR3 DNA reads TGTGCCTTCTCCCACAAAGGTAGGCAGCCCCAGCATTTT.